This is a list of T cell receptor beta chains from one sample in a study of Graves' ophthalmopathy and Graves' hyperthyroidism. Via MiXCR, TCRdb re-called the multiplex PCR reads, giving one row per CDR3 protein. The table includes about 220,000 distinct CDR3 sequences, roughly 21% detected once. Sequencing was carried out using peripheral blood. All receptors derive from a woman aged 50 to 65 with Graves' ophthalmopathy. CDR3s include the opening cysteine and the closing phenylalanine or tryptophan. The D gene is left open where the match is weak. Only part of the rows carry a size: once, few, many, or a class if the clone is expanded.

J gene	V gene	clone size	D gene	CDR3 DNA	CDR3 protein
TRBJ2-4	TRBV7-2	many	.	TGTGCCAGCAGCAGAATTTTCCCTAACATTCAGTACTTC	CASSRIFPNIQYF
TRBJ2-7	TRBV6-1	many	.	TGTGCCAGCCTCCGGGCTTCCTCGGGGGAGCAGTACTTC	CASLRASSGEQYF
TRBJ1-3	TRBV28	.	.	TGTGCCAGCAGTTCCCCGCGACGCGATGGACGAAACACCATATATTTT	CASSSPRRDGRNTIYF
TRBJ2-7	TRBV20-1	many	TRBD2	TGCAGTGGCTCCCCCCCGACTAGCGGGTTCGGCGAGCAGTACTTC	CSGSPPTSGFGEQYF
TRBJ2-7	TRBV6-5	.	.	TGTGCCAGCAGTTCCTCGATTTTTGTTGTGCAGTACTTC	CASSSSIFVVQYF
TRBJ2-7	TRBV19	many	.	TGTGCCAGCTCCCGGGACATCCTCTACGAGCAGTACTTC	CASSRDILYEQYF
TRBJ1-1	TRBV29-1	many	.	TGCAGCGTTGATCGGGGGAGCACTGAAGCTTTCTTT	CSVDRGSTEAFF
TRBJ2-7	TRBV2	many	TRBD2	TGTGCCAGCAGACCTAGCGGGAGTCGTGGCGAGCAGTACTTC	CASRPSGSRGEQYF
TRBJ1-2	TRBV6-1	.	TRBD1	TGTGCCAGCGGTAAGGACAGGCTCTCTGGCTACAACTTC	CASGKDRLSGYNF
TRBJ1-3	TRBV7-8	many	TRBD1	TGTGCCAGCACCAAATCAGGGGGCGCGGGGGGAAACACCATATATTTT	CASTKSGGAGGNTIYF
TRBJ2-2	TRBV20-1	few	TRBD2	TGCAGTGCCCTCATAGCGGGAGTGGTAACCGGGGAGCTGTTTTTT	CSALIAGVVTGELFF
TRBJ1-1	TRBV5-1	many	.	TGCGCCAGCAGCCCACAGGGCCCTGGGGACACTGAAGCTTTCTTT	CASSPQGPGDTEAFF
TRBJ2-5	TRBV5-5	many	.	TGTGCCAGCAGTACCGGGCAGACCCAGTACTTC	CASSTGQTQYF
TRBJ2-7	TRBV12-3/TRBV12-4	few	.	TGTGCCAGCAGTTCCGGACAGTCCTTCGAGCAGTACTTC	CASSSGQSFEQYF
TRBJ1-5	TRBV6-1	.	TRBD1	TGTGCCAGCAGTCCCGGGACAGGCTTCAATCAGCCCCAGCATTTT	CASSPGTGFNQPQHF
TRBJ1-5	TRBV19	once	.	TGTGCCAGTAGTCTGGGACTCGAGGCTTTTCAGCCCCAGCTTTTT	CASSLGLEAFQPQLF
TRBJ2-7	TRBV12-3/TRBV12-4	once	.	TGTGCCAGCAGCGAACCGGGGCTTGTGACCTACGAGCAGTACTTC	CASSEPGLVTYEQYF
TRBJ1-1	TRBV12-3/TRBV12-4	many	.	TGTGCCAGCAGTCCGGGGGTTGGCACTGAAGCTTTCTTT	CASSPGVGTEAFF
TRBJ2-5	TRBV9	.	.	TGTGCCAGCAGCGTAGCTCTCCAGGGAGCAGAGACCCAGTACTTC	CASSVALQGAETQYF
TRBJ2-7	TRBV30	few	.	TGTGCCTGGAGTCTAGAGGGATGGGCCTACGAGCAGTACTTC	CAWSLEGWAYEQYF
TRBJ1-2	TRBV7-2	many	.	TGTGCCAGCAGCTTGAGCGGGCAACGGGGCTATGGCTACACCTTC	CASSLSGQRGYGYTF
TRBJ2-3	TRBV30	.	.	TGTGCCTGGAGTGTAACTAGCTGGGAAAATACGCAGTATTTT	CAWSVTSWENTQYF
TRBJ2-7	TRBV28	many	TRBD2	TGTGCCAGCACACCTAGCGGCACCTACGAGCAGTACTTC	CASTPSGTYEQYF
TRBJ1-2	TRBV12-3/TRBV12-4	many	.	TGTGCCAGCAGTTCGGGAGGGTTGGCGCGCGACTATGGCTACACCTTC	CASSSGGLARDYGYTF
TRBJ1-2	TRBV19	few	TRBD1	TGTGCCAGTAGGGTGGACAGGGTGGACGGCTACACCTTC	CASRVDRVDGYTF
TRBJ1-3	TRBV30	.	.	TGTGCCTGGAATGTTGGACTGACTGGAAACACCATATATTTT	CAWNVGLTGNTIYF
TRBJ2-7	TRBV4-1	many	.	TGCGCCAGCAGCCAAGCAGGGGCCCTGGGCGAGCAGTACTTC	CASSQAGALGEQYF
TRBJ2-5	TRBV5-1	.	.	TGCGCCAGCAGCCAATGGACAGACCAAGAGACCCAGTACTTC	CASSQWTDQETQYF
TRBJ2-7	TRBV12-3/TRBV12-4	.	.	TGTGCCAGTAATCTGAGGGGGGTGAACGAGCAGTACTTC	CASNLRGVNEQYF
TRBJ1-2	TRBV4-2	many	.	TGTGCCAGCAGCCAAGGGGTTAACTATGGCTACACCTTC	CASSQGVNYGYTF